The sequence of this T cell receptor (beta chain) was determined in a study of cytomegalovirus exposure and HLA in healthy donors. Comment on this clone: The target antigen is unknown.

The study ran its PCR with 60 Vbeta and 13 Jbeta primers. Only in-frame clones appear in the TCRdb table, and some are missing; sequencing was by immunoSEQ multiplex PCR. Among 100,000 to 120,000 clones listed, 70% to 90% were seen once. Study-level findings and limits: Among immune exposure information, only CMV serostatus was available. Association of a missense DCLRE1C variant with TCR beta V- and J-gene trimming was reported in a later analysis. From TCR beta sequences, most subjects' HLA-A and HLA-B alleles were reportedly predicted accurately. In a later analysis, fewer than 20,000 TCR beta sequences were associated with HLA alleles at 0.05 false discovery rate.

The CDR3 extends over 15 amino acids. The V and J ends lost 5 bases and 1 base, in that order; junction bases with no gene match: 8. The germline V gene has CDR1 SGHVS and CDR2 FNYEAQ. The genes are TRBV7-6 and TRBJ2-7; 7 bases fit TRBD1. What was sequenced was PBMCs. The receptor comes from a man aged 40-49 years in good health and CMV-seronegative. The CDR3 DNA reads as TGTGCCAGCAGCCAACTGACAGGGAAGTCCTACGAGCAGTACTTC. It yields the protein CASSQLTGKSYEQYF.